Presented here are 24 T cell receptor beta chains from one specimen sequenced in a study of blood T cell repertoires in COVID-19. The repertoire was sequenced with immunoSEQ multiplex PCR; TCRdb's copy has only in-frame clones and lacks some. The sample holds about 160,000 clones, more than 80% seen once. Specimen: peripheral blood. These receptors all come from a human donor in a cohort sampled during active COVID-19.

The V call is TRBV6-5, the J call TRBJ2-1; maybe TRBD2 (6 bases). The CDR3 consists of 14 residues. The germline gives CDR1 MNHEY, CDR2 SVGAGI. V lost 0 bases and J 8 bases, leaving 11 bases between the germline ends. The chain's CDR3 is CASSYSLSGDEQFF. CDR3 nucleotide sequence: TGTGCCAGCAGTTACTCTCTATCGGGGGATGAGCAGTTCTTC.

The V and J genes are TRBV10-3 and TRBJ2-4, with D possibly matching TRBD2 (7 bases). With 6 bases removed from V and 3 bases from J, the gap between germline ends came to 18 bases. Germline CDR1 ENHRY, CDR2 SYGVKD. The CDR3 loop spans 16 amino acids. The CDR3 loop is CAIRGGQGDDKNIQYF. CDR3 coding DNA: TGTGCCATCAGGGGGGGGCAAGGGGACGACAAAAACATTCAGTACTTC.

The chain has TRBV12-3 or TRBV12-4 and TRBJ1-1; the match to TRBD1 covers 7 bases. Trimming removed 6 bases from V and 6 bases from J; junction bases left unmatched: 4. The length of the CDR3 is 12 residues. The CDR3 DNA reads TGTGCCAGCAGCCCAGACAGGGCTGAAGCTTTCTTT. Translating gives CASSPDRAEAFF.

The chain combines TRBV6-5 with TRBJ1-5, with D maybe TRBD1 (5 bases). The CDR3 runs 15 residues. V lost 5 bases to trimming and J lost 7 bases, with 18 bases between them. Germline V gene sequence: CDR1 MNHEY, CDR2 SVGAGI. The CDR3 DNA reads TGTGCCAGCAGTACACGACAAGGGGTCGGACAGCCCCAGCATTTT. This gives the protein CASSTRQGVGQPQHF.

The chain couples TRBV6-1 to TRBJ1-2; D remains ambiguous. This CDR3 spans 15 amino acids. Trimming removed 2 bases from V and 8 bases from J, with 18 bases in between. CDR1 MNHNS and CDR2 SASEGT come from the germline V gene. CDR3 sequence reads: CASSETLTGKEGYTF. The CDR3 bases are TGTGCCAGCAGTGAAACTTTGACGGGAAAAGAGGGCTACACCTTC.

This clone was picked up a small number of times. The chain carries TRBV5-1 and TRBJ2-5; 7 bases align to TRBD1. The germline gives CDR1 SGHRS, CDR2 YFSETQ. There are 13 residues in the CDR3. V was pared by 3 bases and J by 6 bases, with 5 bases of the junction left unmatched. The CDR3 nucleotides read TGCGCCAGCAGCTGGGACAGTCCCCAGACCCAGTACTTC. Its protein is CASSWDSPQTQYF.

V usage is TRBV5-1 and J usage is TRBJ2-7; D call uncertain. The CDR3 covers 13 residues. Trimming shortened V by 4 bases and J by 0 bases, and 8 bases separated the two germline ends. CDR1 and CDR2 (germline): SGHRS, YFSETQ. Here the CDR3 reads CASSPDASYEQYF. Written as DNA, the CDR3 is TGCGCCAGCAGCCCAGATGCCTCCTACGAGCAGTACTTC.

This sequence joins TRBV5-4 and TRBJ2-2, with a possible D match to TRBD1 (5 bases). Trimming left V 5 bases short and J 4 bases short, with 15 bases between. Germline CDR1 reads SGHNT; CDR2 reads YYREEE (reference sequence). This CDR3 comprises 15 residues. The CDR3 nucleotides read TGTGCCAGCAGACTCCAGGGCCCCCTCACCGGGGAGCTGTTTTTT. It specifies CASRLQGPLTGELFF. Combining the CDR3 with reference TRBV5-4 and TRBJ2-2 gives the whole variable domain ETGVTQSPTHLIKTRGQQVTLRCSSQSGHNTVSWYQQALGQGPQFIFQYYREEENGRGNFPPRFSGLQFPNYSSELNVNALELDDSALYLCASRLQGPLTGELFFGEGSRLTVL.

The CDR3 sequence is CASSLYSLNTEAFF. The CDR3 region has the DNA TGCGCCAGCAGCTTGTATAGTTTGAACACTGAAGCTTTCTTT. The V call is TRBV5-1, the J call TRBJ1-1; no reliable D call. This CDR3 contains 14 residues. Trimming shortened V by 1 base and J by 0 bases, and 7 bases separated the two germline ends. Germline V CDR1 and CDR2: SGHRS, YFSETQ. Full variable domain (missing parts from reference TRBV5-1 and TRBJ1-1): KAGVTQTPRYLIKTRGQQVTLSCSPISGHRSVSWYQQTPGQGLQFLFEYFSETQRNKGNFPGRFSGRQFSNSRSEMNVSTLELGDSALYLCASSLYSLNTEAFFGQGTRLTVV.

In DNA form, the CDR3 reads TGCGCCAGCAGCCCCCAGGGACAGGGAGGACCCCAGCATTTT. Protein product: CASSPQGQGGPQHF. The genes are TRBV5-1 and TRBJ1-5; 9 bases line up with TRBD1. V lost 4 bases to trimming and J lost 10 bases; unmatched junction nucleotides: 9. From germline, CDR1 is SGHRS and CDR2 YFSETQ. The CDR3 contains 14 residues.

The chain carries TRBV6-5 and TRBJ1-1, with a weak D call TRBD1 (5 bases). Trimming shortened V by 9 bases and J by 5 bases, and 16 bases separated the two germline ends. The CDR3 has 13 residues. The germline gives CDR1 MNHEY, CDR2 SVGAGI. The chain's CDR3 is CASQLSGLTEAFF. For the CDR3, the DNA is TGTGCCAGTCAACTCTCAGGGTTGACTGAAGCTTTCTTT.

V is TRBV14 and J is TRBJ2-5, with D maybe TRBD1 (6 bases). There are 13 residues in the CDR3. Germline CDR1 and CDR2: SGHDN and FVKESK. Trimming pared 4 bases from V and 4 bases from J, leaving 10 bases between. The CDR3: CASSRDRLETQYF. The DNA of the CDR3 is TGTGCCAGCAGCCGTGACAGGCTAGAGACCCAGTACTTC.

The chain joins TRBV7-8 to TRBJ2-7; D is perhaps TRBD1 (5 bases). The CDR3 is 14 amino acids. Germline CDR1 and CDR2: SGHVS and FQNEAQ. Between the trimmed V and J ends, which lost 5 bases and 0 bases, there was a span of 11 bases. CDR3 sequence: CASSLRQRSYEQYF. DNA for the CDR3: TGTGCCAGCAGCCTAAGACAGCGCTCCTACGAGCAGTACTTC.

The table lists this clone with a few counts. This CDR3 is CASSEPWERQGADTQYF. In DNA, the CDR3 is TGCGCCAGCAGCGAACCCTGGGAGAGACAGGGGGCGGATACGCAGTATTTT. The chain carries TRBV4-3 and TRBJ2-3; 10 bases match TRBD1. This CDR3 contains 17 residues. V was pared by 5 bases and J by 6 bases, with 14 bases of the junction left unmatched. Germline V gene data show CDR1 as LGHNA and CDR2 as YSLEER.

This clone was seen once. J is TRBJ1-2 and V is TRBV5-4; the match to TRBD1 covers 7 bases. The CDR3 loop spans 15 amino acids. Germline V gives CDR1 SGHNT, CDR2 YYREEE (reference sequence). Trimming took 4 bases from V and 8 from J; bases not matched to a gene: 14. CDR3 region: CASSGRDRVNRGYTF. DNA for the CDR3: TGTGCCAGCAGCGGCCGAGACAGGGTAAATCGCGGCTACACCTTC. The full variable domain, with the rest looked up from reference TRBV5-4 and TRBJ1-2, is ETGVTQSPTHLIKTRGQQVTLRCSSQSGHNTVSWYQQALGQGPQFIFQYYREEENGRGNFPPRFSGLQFPNYSSELNVNALELDDSALYLCASSGRDRVNRGYTFGSGTRLTVV.

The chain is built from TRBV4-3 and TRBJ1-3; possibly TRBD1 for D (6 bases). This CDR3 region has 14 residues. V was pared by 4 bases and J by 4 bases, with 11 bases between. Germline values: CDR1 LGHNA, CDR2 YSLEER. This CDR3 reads CASSPRTDGNTIYF. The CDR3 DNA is TGCGCCAGCAGCCCTCGGACAGACGGAAACACCATATATTTT.

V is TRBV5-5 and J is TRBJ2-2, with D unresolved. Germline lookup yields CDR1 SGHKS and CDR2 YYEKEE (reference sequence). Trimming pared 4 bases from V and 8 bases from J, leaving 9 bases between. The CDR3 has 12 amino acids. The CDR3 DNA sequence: TGTGCCAGCAGCCCCTGGCTGGGGGAGCTGTTTTTT. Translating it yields CASSPWLGELFF.

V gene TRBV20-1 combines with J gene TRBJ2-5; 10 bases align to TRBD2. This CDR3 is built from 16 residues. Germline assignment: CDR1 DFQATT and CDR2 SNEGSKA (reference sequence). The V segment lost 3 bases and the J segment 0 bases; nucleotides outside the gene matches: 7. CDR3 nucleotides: TGCAGTGCTAGTTCTATAGCGGGGGGCTACCAAGAGACCCAGTACTTC. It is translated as CSASSIAGGYQETQYF.

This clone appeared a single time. The DNA of the CDR3 is TGTGCCAGCAGCGTAGTAGGGACTCCGAACACCGGGGAGCTGTTTTTT. Protein product: CASSVVGTPNTGELFF. V and J are TRBV9 and TRBJ2-2, with TRBD2 as a possible D gene (6 bases). V lost 0 bases, J lost 0 bases, and 9 bases lay in between. There are 16 residues in the CDR3. Per germline, CDR1 SGDLS and CDR2 YYNGEE.

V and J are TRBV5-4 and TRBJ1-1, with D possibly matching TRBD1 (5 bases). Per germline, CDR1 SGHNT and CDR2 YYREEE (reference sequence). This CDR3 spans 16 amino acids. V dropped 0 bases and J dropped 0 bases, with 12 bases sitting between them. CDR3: CASSLDPGLVNTEAFF. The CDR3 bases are TGTGCCAGCAGCTTGGATCCGGGACTAGTGAACACTGAAGCTTTCTTT.

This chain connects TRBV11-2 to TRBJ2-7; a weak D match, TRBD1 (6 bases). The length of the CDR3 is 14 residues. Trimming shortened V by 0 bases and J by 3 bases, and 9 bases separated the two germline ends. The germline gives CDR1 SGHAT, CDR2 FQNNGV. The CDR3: CASSLDVRGYEQYF. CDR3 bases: TGTGCCAGCAGCTTAGATGTCAGGGGCTACGAGCAGTACTTC.

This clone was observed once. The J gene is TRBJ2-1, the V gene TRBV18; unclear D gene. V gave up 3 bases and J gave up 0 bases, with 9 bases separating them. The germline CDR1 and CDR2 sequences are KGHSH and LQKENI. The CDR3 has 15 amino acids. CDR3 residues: CASSPNSVSYNEQFF. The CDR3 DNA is TGTGCCAGCTCACCTAATTCAGTCTCCTACAATGAGCAGTTCTTC.

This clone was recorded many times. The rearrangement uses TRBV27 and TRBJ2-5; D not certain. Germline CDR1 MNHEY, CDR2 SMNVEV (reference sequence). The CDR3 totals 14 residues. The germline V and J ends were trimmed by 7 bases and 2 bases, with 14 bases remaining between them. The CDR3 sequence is CASKPLAKQETQYF. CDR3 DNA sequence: TGTGCCAGCAAGCCTCTCGCTAAGCAAGAGACCCAGTACTTC.

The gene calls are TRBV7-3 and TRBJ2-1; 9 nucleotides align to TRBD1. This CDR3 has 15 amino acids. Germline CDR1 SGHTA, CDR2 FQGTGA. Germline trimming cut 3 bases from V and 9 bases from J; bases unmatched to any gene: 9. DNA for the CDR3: TGTGCCAGCAGCTTGGACAGGGGTAGCATCGCTGAGCAGTTCTTC. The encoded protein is CASSLDRGSIAEQFF.